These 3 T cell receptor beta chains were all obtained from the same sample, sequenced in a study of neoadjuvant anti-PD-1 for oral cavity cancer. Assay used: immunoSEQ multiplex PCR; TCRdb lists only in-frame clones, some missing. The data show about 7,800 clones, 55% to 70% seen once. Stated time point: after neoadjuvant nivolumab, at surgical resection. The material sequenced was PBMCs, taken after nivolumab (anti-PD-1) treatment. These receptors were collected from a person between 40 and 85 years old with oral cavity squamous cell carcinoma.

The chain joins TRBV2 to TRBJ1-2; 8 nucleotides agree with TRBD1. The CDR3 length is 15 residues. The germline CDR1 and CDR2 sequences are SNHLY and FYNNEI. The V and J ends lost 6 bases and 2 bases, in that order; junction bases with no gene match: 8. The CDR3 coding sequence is TGTGCCAGCAGACCCTCGACAGGGGCCAACTATGGCTACACCTTC. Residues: CASRPSTGANYGYTF.

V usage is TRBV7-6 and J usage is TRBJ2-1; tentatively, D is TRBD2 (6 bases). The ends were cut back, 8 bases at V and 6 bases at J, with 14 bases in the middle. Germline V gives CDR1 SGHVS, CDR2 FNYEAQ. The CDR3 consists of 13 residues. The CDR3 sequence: CASGGWGRNEQFF. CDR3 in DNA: TGTGCCAGCGGGGGGTGGGGTCGCAATGAGCAGTTCTTC.

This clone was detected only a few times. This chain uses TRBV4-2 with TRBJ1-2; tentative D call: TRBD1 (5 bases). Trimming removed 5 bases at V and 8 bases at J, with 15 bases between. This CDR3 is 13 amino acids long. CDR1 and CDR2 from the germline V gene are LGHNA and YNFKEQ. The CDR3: CASSSPGTGGYTF. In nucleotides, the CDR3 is TGTGCCAGCAGCTCACCAGGGACGGGGGGCTACACCTTC.